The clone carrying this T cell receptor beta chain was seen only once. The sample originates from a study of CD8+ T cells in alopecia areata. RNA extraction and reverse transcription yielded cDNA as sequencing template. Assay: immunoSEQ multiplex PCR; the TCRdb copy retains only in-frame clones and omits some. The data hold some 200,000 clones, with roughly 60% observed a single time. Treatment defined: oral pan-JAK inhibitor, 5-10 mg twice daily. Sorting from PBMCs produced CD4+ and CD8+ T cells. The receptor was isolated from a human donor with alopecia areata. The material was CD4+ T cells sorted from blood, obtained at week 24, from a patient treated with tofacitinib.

CDR3 loop: CASSRERQGFREQYF. In DNA, the CDR3 is TGTGCCAGCAGCCGGGAGAGACAGGGGTTCCGCGAGCAGTACTTC. This sequence joins TRBV5-6 and TRBJ2-7; 8 bases line up with TRBD1. In germline, CDR1 is SGHDT, CDR2 YYEEEE. Trimming at V came to 4 bases and at J to 6 bases, leaving 12 bases not matched to a gene. CDR3 length equals 15 residues.